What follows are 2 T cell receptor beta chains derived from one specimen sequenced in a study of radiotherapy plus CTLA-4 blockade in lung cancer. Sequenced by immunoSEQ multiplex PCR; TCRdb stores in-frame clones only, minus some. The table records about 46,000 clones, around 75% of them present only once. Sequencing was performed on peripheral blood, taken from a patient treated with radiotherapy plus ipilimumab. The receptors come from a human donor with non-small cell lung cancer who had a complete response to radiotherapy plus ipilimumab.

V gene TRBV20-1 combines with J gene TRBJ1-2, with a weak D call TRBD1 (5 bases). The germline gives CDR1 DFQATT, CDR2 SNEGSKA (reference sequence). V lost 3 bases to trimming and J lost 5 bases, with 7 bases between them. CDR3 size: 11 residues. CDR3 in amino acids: CSASGGYGYTF. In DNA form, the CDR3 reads TGCAGTGCTAGCGGGGGGTATGGCTACACCTTC.

The CDR3 region is CASSPEWGRVNEQFF. The CDR3 DNA sequence: TGTGCCAGCTCCCCTGAGTGGGGGCGGGTCAATGAGCAGTTCTTC. The J gene is TRBJ2-1, the V gene TRBV5-4, with TRBD1 as a possible D gene (6 bases). Trimming stripped 7 bases from V and 6 bases from J, with 20 bases between. This CDR3 is built from 15 residues. Germline CDR1 SGHNT, CDR2 YYREEE (reference sequence).